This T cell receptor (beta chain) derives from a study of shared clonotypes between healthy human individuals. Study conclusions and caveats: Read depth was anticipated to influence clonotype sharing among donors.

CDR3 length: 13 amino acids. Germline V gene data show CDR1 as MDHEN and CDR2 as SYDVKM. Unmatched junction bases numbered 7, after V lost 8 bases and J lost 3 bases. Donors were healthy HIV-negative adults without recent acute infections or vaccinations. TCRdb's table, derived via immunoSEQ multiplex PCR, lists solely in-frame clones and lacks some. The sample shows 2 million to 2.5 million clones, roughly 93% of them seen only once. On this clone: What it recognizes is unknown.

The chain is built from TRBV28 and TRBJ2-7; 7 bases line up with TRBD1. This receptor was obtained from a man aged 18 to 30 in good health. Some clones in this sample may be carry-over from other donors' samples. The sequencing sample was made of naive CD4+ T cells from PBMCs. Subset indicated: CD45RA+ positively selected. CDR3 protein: CASADREIYEQYF. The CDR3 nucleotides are TGTGCCAGCGCAGACAGGGAAATCTACGAGCAGTACTTC.